This TCR beta chain was captured by sequencing in a study of CD8 T cells in ankylosing spondylitis. Study-wide findings and caveats: One TCR beta motif, made up of roughly eight highly homologous variants, appeared characteristic of ankylosing spondylitis blood. The study looked at matched synovial fluid samples from ankylosing spondylitis patients. Disease-linked clones were reported to be significantly enriched there. CD8+ by phenotype, disease-linked clones were relatively rare in peripheral blood.

TCR beta libraries were made by quantitative 5'-RACE with molecular barcodes. TCRdb redid the calling of the 5' RACE reads with MiXCR, one entry per CDR3 protein. This sample has 250,000 to 350,000 distinct CDR3 sequences, with 20% found just once. This clonotype came up a few times. Its antigen is not known. The receptor comes from a male donor with ankylosing spondylitis or in good health (not recorded which). Sequenced input: blood, either unsorted or a sorted T cell fraction (not recorded which).

The CDR3 DNA is TGTGCCAGCAGCTTACGGGCAGGGAGTGGAGATACGCAGTATTTT. It is translated as CASSLRAGSGDTQYF. This rearrangement joins TRBV7-9 to TRBJ2-3; D could derive from TRBD1 or TRBD2 (5 bases each). With 2 bases removed from V and 5 bases from J, the gap between germline ends came to 14 bases. The CDR3 spans 15 residues. The germline V gene has CDR1 SEHNR and CDR2 FQNEAQ (reference sequence). Supplemented by reference TRBV7-9 and TRBJ2-3, the full variable domain reads DTGVSQNPRHKITKRGQNVTFRCDPISEHNRLYWYRQTLGQGPEFLTYFQNEAQLEKSRLLSDRFSAERPKGSFSTLEIQRTEQGDSAMYLCASSLRAGSGDTQYFGPGTRLTVL.